This T cell receptor (beta chain) was profiled in a study of blood T cell repertoires in COVID-19 (dated by TCRdb to the early 2020s). Context from the whole study: Samples covering the acute and convalescent phases of COVID-19 were provided by collaborators in the United States, Italy and Spain. The material from the prospective study consisted of cDNA or gDNA derived from T cells, B-cell-depleted T cells, or PBMCs. The dataset comprised deeply sampled blood TCRbeta repertoires from subjects exposed to, actively infected with, or recovered from COVID-19. The repertoires were released in a freely available public database intended as a resource for research on the immune response to SARS-CoV-2. Samples came from the ongoing ImmuneRACE study (first 160 participants) plus 1,254 subjects from 6 global collaborators. Nearly every sample came with metadata listing a de-identified subject ID, COVID-19 status, age in years and sex. HLA class I and class II types, where available, came from metadata supplied by the sample provider rather than from assay-based typing. Broader findings and caveats from the paper: How much clinical and demographic metadata was included differed by source and by participant, and the metadata was provided uncurated.

The immunoSEQ Assay, a bias-controlled multiplex PCR, was used to amplify TCRbeta CDR3 regions from genomic DNA. Under the source paper's analysis protocol: The number of nucleated cells in each sample was estimated from the amplification of reference gene primers within the assay. To quantify the absolute abundance of each unique TCRbeta CDR3 rearrangement, sequence reads were collapsed and filtered. For each sample, productive Simpson clonality was calculated as the square root of Simpson's diversity index across productive rearrangements. Imported from immuneACCESS, the table was reduced by TCRdb to in-frame sequences with V and J called. These copies leave out some clones; in studies compared against another copy, an unresolved V gene accounts for under half, and the cause of the remainder is not known. V and J calls and clone size come straight from that table; D and trimming were deduced from the DNA. The sample data list 100,000 or so clones, and about four fifths of these were observed just once. The ten largest account for 15% to 19% of the sample.

In the case of this clone: The antigen this receptor binds is unknown. Base qualities are not at hand, and no much larger clone is one base apart.

V is pruned by 3 bases and J by 5 bases, leaving 7 bases of the junction without a gene match. The CDR3 measures 16 amino acids from cysteine to phenylalanine. Just CDR3 DNA is preserved here, 48 bases in frame from base 1. The germline V gene yields SGHNT for CDR1 and YENEEA for CDR2. Whole blood was collected in K2EDTA tubes by collaborating institutions according to the institutions' own protocols. Collaborator samples were shipped for TCRbeta analysis as frozen whole blood, isolated PBMCs, or DNA extracted from either sample type. The chain joins TRBV11-3 to TRBJ2-3, and 11 junctional nucleotides match TRBD1. This sequence originates from a woman older than 75 with acute or convalescent COVID-19. Input material: peripheral blood. The CDR3 sequence is CASSFTGTGGGDTQYF. The sequenced DNA: TGTGCCAGCAGCTTTACCGGGACAGGGGGAGGAGATACGCAGTATTTT.